This entry describes one T cell receptor (beta chain). These data come from a study of control samples from healthy donors and cancer patients. Libraries were prepared by immunoSEQ multiplex PCR; TCRdb keeps only in-frame clonotypes and omits some of them. The sample comprises around 120,000 clones, more than 85% of which are singletons, and 1.7% rests with the top ten. Sequenced sample: PBMCs. The TCR comes from a man aged 45 to 65 with head and neck cancer.

In nucleotides, the CDR3 is TGTGCCAGCAGCTTGCTAACTAGCGGGGGGCCTTGGTATTTT. It encodes CASSLLTSGGPWYF. The J gene is TRBJ2-3, the V gene TRBV5-4; 12 bases are a match to TRBD2. The V segment lost 1 base and the J segment 14 bases; nucleotides outside the gene matches: 8. This CDR3 is 14 amino acids long. In germline, CDR1 is SGHNT, CDR2 YYREEE (reference sequence).